These T cell receptor beta chains were read from a single sample in a study of T-cell memory formation after mild COVID-19. TCRdb ran MiXCR on the 5' RACE reads and lists one entry per CDR3 protein. The repertoire consists of hundreds of thousands of distinct CDR3 sequences, with less than 25% occurring once and the leading ten covering around 8.4%. The sample comprised PBMCs or a T cell subset sorted from them (not recorded which). These receptors were taken from an adult woman who had mild COVID-19 (a few samples of this study predate the infection). Cell type and time point are not known. Both conserved end residues are part of each CDR3. Fields, in order: D gene, J gene, clone size, V gene, CDR3 DNA, CDR3 protein. The D gene is left open where the match is weak. Size tells how often a clone was seen (once, few, many) or the class of an expanded clone, and some rows leave it out.

d_gene: TRBD1
j_gene: TRBJ2-7
abundance: NA
v_gene: TRBV5-1
CDR3nt: TGCGCCAGCAGCTCGAGGTCGGGACAGACATCCTACGAGCAGTACTTC
CDR3aa: CASSSRSGQTSYEQYF

d_gene: TRBD2
j_gene: TRBJ2-4
abundance: NA
v_gene: TRBV6-2/TRBV6-3
CDR3nt: TGTGCCAGCAGTTATCACGGGGAGGGAGCCAAAAACATTCAGTACTTC
CDR3aa: CASSYHGEGAKNIQYF

d_gene: NA
j_gene: TRBJ1-5
abundance: NA
v_gene: TRBV12-3/TRBV12-4
CDR3nt: TGTGCCAGCAGTTTGTCCCGGACAGAGAGCAATCAGCCCCAGCATTTT
CDR3aa: CASSLSRTESNQPQHF

d_gene: NA
j_gene: TRBJ2-3
abundance: NA
v_gene: TRBV4-2
CDR3nt: TGTGCCAGCAGCAACCGACTAGTCGCAGATACGCAGTATTTT
CDR3aa: CASSNRLVADTQYF

d_gene: NA
j_gene: TRBJ2-7
abundance: NA
v_gene: TRBV20-1
CDR3nt: TGCAGTGCTCCCCGGACAGCCGGGCAGTACTTC
CDR3aa: CSAPRTAGQYF

d_gene: NA
j_gene: TRBJ1-1
abundance: few
v_gene: TRBV12-3/TRBV12-4
CDR3nt: TGTGCCAGCAGTTTAGTCCACACTGAAGCTTTCTTT
CDR3aa: CASSLVHTEAFF

d_gene: NA
j_gene: TRBJ2-7
abundance: few
v_gene: TRBV12-3/TRBV12-4
CDR3nt: TGTGCCAGCAAGGGGGGGCCCAACAGGGACGCCTACGAGCAGTACTTC
CDR3aa: CASKGGPNRDAYEQYF

d_gene: TRBD1
j_gene: TRBJ2-7
abundance: many
v_gene: TRBV5-1
CDR3nt: TGCGCCAGCAGCTTGGCCGGGACAGGGGCCTACGAGCAGTACTTC
CDR3aa: CASSLAGTGAYEQYF

d_gene: TRBD2
j_gene: TRBJ2-2
abundance: NA
v_gene: TRBV12-3/TRBV12-4
CDR3nt: TGTGCCAGCAGTTTAGGGGGACTAGCGGGGTTTACTACCGGGGAGCTGTTTTTT
CDR3aa: CASSLGGLAGFTTGELFF

d_gene: NA
j_gene: TRBJ2-5
abundance: NA
v_gene: TRBV24-1
CDR3nt: TGTGCCACCAGTGAATTGAGGTCCCAGTACTTC
CDR3aa: CATSELRSQYF

d_gene: NA
j_gene: TRBJ2-2
abundance: NA
v_gene: TRBV18
CDR3nt: TGTGCCAGCTCACCACAGGCCGGGACGGCGAACACCGGGGAGCTGTTTTTT
CDR3aa: CASSPQAGTANTGELFF

d_gene: NA
j_gene: TRBJ1-1
abundance: NA
v_gene: TRBV7-8
CDR3nt: TGTGCCAGCAGCTTAGTTCGTCGGGGCATGAACACTGAAGCTTTCTTT
CDR3aa: CASSLVRRGMNTEAFF

d_gene: NA
j_gene: TRBJ2-6
abundance: many
v_gene: TRBV12-3/TRBV12-4
CDR3nt: TGTGCCAGCACGGCGGTTAGGGGGTCTGGGGCCAACGTCCTGACTTTC
CDR3aa: CASTAVRGSGANVLTF

d_gene: TRBD1
j_gene: TRBJ2-2
abundance: NA
v_gene: TRBV7-7
CDR3nt: TGTGCTAGCAGCCAGGGACAGGCTGTCGCCGGGGAGCTGTTTTTT
CDR3aa: CASSQGQAVAGELFF

d_gene: NA
j_gene: TRBJ2-2
abundance: once
v_gene: TRBV24-1
CDR3nt: TGTGCCACCAGTGATCCTGGACCGGCCGGGGAGCTGTTTTTT
CDR3aa: CATSDPGPAGELFF

d_gene: NA
j_gene: TRBJ1-2
abundance: few
v_gene: TRBV7-2
CDR3nt: TGTGCCAGCAGCTTAGGGGCAATACCAAGCTATGGCTACACCTTC
CDR3aa: CASSLGAIPSYGYTF

d_gene: TRBD2
j_gene: TRBJ2-3
abundance: NA
v_gene: TRBV20-1
CDR3nt: TGCAGTGCTGGCGGGACTAGCGGGAGTTGGTATGGAGATACGCAGTATTTT
CDR3aa: CSAGGTSGSWYGDTQYF

d_gene: TRBD1
j_gene: TRBJ1-5
abundance: few
v_gene: TRBV12-3/TRBV12-4
CDR3nt: TGTGCCAGCACTCCCTCCGGGACAGGGGGCAATCAGCCCCAGCATTTT
CDR3aa: CASTPSGTGGNQPQHF

d_gene: TRBD2
j_gene: TRBJ2-5
abundance: few
v_gene: TRBV6-5
CDR3nt: TGTGCCAGCAGTTACGGGGCGGGAGTCCAAGAGACCCAGTACTTC
CDR3aa: CASSYGAGVQETQYF

d_gene: NA
j_gene: TRBJ2-1
abundance: few
v_gene: TRBV6-1
CDR3nt: TGTGCCAGCAGTGAAGATCCTTCGGGGAATGAGCAGTTCTTC
CDR3aa: CASSEDPSGNEQFF

d_gene: NA
j_gene: TRBJ2-5
abundance: NA
v_gene: TRBV7-9
CDR3nt: TGTGCCAGCAGCTTCGAGGGCCGCCAAGAGACCCAGTACTTC
CDR3aa: CASSFEGRQETQYF

d_gene: NA
j_gene: TRBJ2-2
abundance: NA
v_gene: TRBV5-6
CDR3nt: TGTGCCAGCAGACGGACTAACACCGGGGAGCTGATTTTT
CDR3aa: CASRRTNTGELIF

d_gene: NA
j_gene: TRBJ1-2
abundance: NA
v_gene: TRBV20-1
CDR3nt: TGCAGTGCAGCTGGGGCAGCCTATGGCTACACCTTC
CDR3aa: CSAAGAAYGYTF

d_gene: TRBD1
j_gene: TRBJ2-3
abundance: few
v_gene: TRBV29-1
CDR3nt: TGCAGCGTTGAGTTGGGACAGGGAGGAGATACGCAGTATTTT
CDR3aa: CSVELGQGGDTQYF

d_gene: NA
j_gene: TRBJ2-1
abundance: NA
v_gene: TRBV4-3
CDR3nt: TGCGCCAGCAGCCAAGATGGGTCTCGAACGAGGACTTCGTACAATGAGCAGTTCTTC
CDR3aa: CASSQDGSRTRTSYNEQFF

d_gene: NA
j_gene: TRBJ2-3
abundance: few
v_gene: TRBV7-9
CDR3nt: TGTGCCAGCAGCTTAGCGCGAATTGGCGGGATTTCAGATACGCAGTATTTT
CDR3aa: CASSLARIGGISDTQYF

d_gene: TRBD2
j_gene: TRBJ2-1
abundance: NA
v_gene: TRBV7-2
CDR3nt: TGTGCCAGCAGCTTAATCCCCGGCGGGAGGGCCGGTTACAATGAGCAGTTCTTC
CDR3aa: CASSLIPGGRAGYNEQFF

d_gene: TRBD2
j_gene: TRBJ2-3
abundance: NA
v_gene: TRBV7-3
CDR3nt: TGTGCCAGCAGCCCCAACGGCGGCGGGGGGGCAGATACGCAGTATTTT
CDR3aa: CASSPNGGGGADTQYF